The 29 T cell receptor beta chains in this list originate from one sample, sequenced in a study of blood T cell repertoires in COVID-19. Profiled with immunoSEQ multiplex PCR; TCRdb holds only in-frame clones, not every one. The sample records hundreds of thousands of clones, about 83% being singletons. Sequenced material: peripheral blood. The source of these receptors is a woman in her forties or fifties with acute or convalescent COVID-19.

This chain uses TRBV24-1 with TRBJ2-3, with D possibly being TRBD2 (6 bases). Between the trimmed V and J ends, which lost 3 bases and 0 bases, there was a span of 15 bases. From germline, CDR1 is KGHDR and CDR2 SFDVKD. This CDR3 is 17 amino acids long. The CDR3 loop reads CATSDPLRLDSTDTQYF. CDR3 sequence (DNA): TGTGCCACCAGTGATCCCCTGAGACTAGATAGCACAGATACGCAGTATTTT.

The chain carries TRBV7-6 and TRBJ2-3; TRBD2 agrees at 9 bases. CDR3 size: 16 residues. Per the germline V gene, CDR1 is SGHVS and CDR2 is FNYEAQ. With 5 bases clipped from V and 2 bases from J, the junction kept 8 bases outside the gene matches. The DNA for the CDR3 is TGTGCCAGCAGCCTCGGGACTAGCAGCTCCACAGATACGCAGTATTTT. It is translated as CASSLGTSSSTDTQYF.

The chain joins TRBV12-3 or TRBV12-4 to TRBJ1-5; tentatively, D is TRBD1 (5 bases). This CDR3 has 12 amino acids. Deletions cut 5 bases from V and 6 bases from J, with 8 bases between. CDR3 sequence reads: CASSMGGQPQHF. The CDR3 DNA is TGTGCCAGCAGTATGGGGGGTCAGCCCCAGCATTTT.

This chain links TRBV5-1 with TRBJ2-3; a possible D gene is TRBD2 (5 bases). Germline CDR1 SGHRS, CDR2 YFSETQ. The CDR3 covers 17 residues. V lost 0 bases, J lost 2 bases, and 16 bases lay in between. The CDR3 sequence is CASSLGRQERFTDTQYF. For the CDR3, the DNA is TGCGCCAGCAGCTTGGGGAGGCAGGAACGCTTCACAGATACGCAGTATTTT.

CDR3: CASSPHDPGVGELFF. CDR3 bases: TGTGCCAGCAGTCCTCACGACCCCGGGGTCGGGGAGCTGTTTTTT. The rearrangement joins TRBV28 to TRBJ2-2, with a possible D match to TRBD2 (5 bases). Trimming cost V 5 bases and J 7 bases, with 17 bases left between them. CDR1 is MDHEN, CDR2 SYDVKM, per germline. This CDR3 has 15 amino acids.

In this sample, this clone turned up a few times. In DNA, the CDR3 is TGTGCCAGCAGCCCGGGACAGGGCGTCGGGAATTCACCCCTCCACTTT. Its translation: CASSPGQGVGNSPLHF. The rearrangement uses TRBV7-9 and TRBJ1-6; TRBD1 matches at 9 bases. Germline V CDR1 and CDR2: SEHNR, FQNEAQ (reference sequence). The CDR3 loop spans 16 amino acids. The V and J ends lost 5 bases and 7 bases, in that order; junction bases with no gene match: 9.

This clone was detected only a few times. The chain combines TRBV27 with TRBJ2-7; 9 bases are a match to TRBD1. The CDR3 has 15 amino acids. V lost 5 bases, J lost 5 bases, and 10 bases stayed unmatched. Germline CDR1 reads MNHEY; CDR2 reads SMNVEV (reference sequence). The CDR3 spells CASSHGTGSLDEQYF. CDR3 bases: TGTGCCAGCAGTCACGGGACAGGGAGCCTTGACGAGCAGTACTTC.

This chain's CDR3 is CASRTRGVQYF. The CDR3 DNA reads TGTGCCAGCAGGACCCGGGGGGTGCAGTACTTC. V gene TRBV28 combines with J gene TRBJ2-7, with 7 bases identical to TRBD2. V lost 6 bases and J lost 9; bases outside the gene matches: 5. The CDR3 spans 11 residues. In germline, CDR1 is MDHEN, CDR2 SYDVKM.

The chain uses TRBV27 and TRBJ1-2, with 8 bases identical to TRBD1. This CDR3 has 14 amino acids. V lost 5 bases to trimming and J lost 1 base; unmatched junction nucleotides: 3. Looked up from germline, CDR1 is MNHEY and CDR2 is SMNVEV (reference sequence). The chain's CDR3 is CASSGTGLNYGYTF. CDR3 in DNA: TGTGCCAGCAGTGGGACAGGTCTTAACTATGGCTACACCTTC.

V and J are TRBV12-3 or TRBV12-4 and TRBJ2-3; D possibly corresponds to TRBD2 (5 bases). The CDR3 has 12 amino acids. Deletions cut 6 bases from V and 6 bases from J, with 10 bases between. The DNA for the CDR3 is TGTGCCAGCAGCCTGGGAGCGGATACGCAGTATTTT. Protein: CASSLGADTQYF.

The chain carries TRBV5-1 and TRBJ2-1; TRBD1 is a possible D gene (5 bases). V was clipped by 3 bases and J by 2 bases, with 18 bases between them. CDR3 length: 17 amino acids. Germline V gene data show CDR1 as SGHRS and CDR2 as YFSETQ. The chain's CDR3 is CASSWYSQGAPYNEQFF. The CDR3 region has the DNA TGCGCCAGCAGCTGGTATTCTCAGGGTGCCCCCTACAATGAGCAGTTCTTC.

The chain employs TRBV5-1 and TRBJ2-7; tentatively, D is TRBD2 (6 bases). CDR1 is SGHRS and CDR2 is YFSETQ in the germline V gene. The CDR3 contains 14 residues. Trimming removed 4 bases at V and 1 base at J, with 12 bases between. The DNA of the CDR3 is TGCGCCAGCAGCCCGGAGGGCAGGTCCTACGAGCAGTACTTC. Translating it yields CASSPEGRSYEQYF.

This clone came up once. The chain carries TRBV28 and TRBJ2-1, with 12 bases aligning to TRBD2. The CDR3 has 15 amino acids. In germline, CDR1 is MDHEN, CDR2 SYDVKM. V trimming: 6 bases; J trimming: 9 bases; junction bases outside the gene matches: 9. The CDR3 sequence is CASSGLAGRWVEQFF. The CDR3 DNA sequence: TGTGCCAGCAGCGGACTAGCGGGAAGGTGGGTTGAGCAGTTCTTC.

This clone was found once. The V call is TRBV5-1, the J call TRBJ2-7; D perhaps matches TRBD2 (5 bases). The CDR3 runs to 18 residues. V shed 0 bases and J shed 3 bases, with 22 bases lying between them. Germline values: CDR1 SGHRS, CDR2 YFSETQ. CDR3 in DNA: TGCGCCAGCAGCTTGGAGGCCCCCTCCTGGAGGAGGAACTACGAGCAGTACTTC. Amino acids: CASSLEAPSWRRNYEQYF.

This chain connects TRBV6-6 to TRBJ2-7, with a tentative D call TRBD2 (7 bases). V gave up 0 bases and J gave up 5 bases, with 11 bases separating them. The germline CDR1 and CDR2 sequences are MNHNY and SVGAGI (reference sequence). There are 14 residues in the CDR3. The CDR3 sequence is CASSYSRGGHEQYF. CDR3 DNA: TGTGCCAGCAGTTACTCGAGGGGGGGGCACGAGCAGTACTTC.

The chain has TRBV30 and TRBJ1-2; D call uncertain. The germline V gene has CDR1 GTSNPN and CDR2 SVGIG (reference sequence). The CDR3 is 13 residues long. Deletions cut 0 bases from V and 4 bases from J, with 9 bases between. The CDR3 DNA sequence: TGTGCCTGGAGTGTATCTGCGGGCTATGGCTACACCTTC. Translated, it gives CAWSVSAGYGYTF.

The genes are TRBV29-1 and TRBJ1-1, with D possibly TRBD1 on 5 matching bases. The ends were cut back, 7 bases at V and 6 bases at J, with 12 bases in the middle. The CDR3 runs to 11 residues. The germline gives CDR1 SQVTM, CDR2 ANQGSEA. The CDR3 sequence: CSARARAEAFF. CDR3 DNA sequence: TGCAGCGCCCGAGCCAGGGCTGAAGCTTTCTTT.

The rearrangement joins TRBV7-9 to TRBJ2-1, with 8 bases identical to TRBD1. The ends lost 5 bases at V and 6 bases at J; junction bases unmatched: 6. This CDR3 has 14 amino acids. Germline values: CDR1 SEHNR, CDR2 FQNEAQ (reference sequence). CDR3 sequence (DNA): TGTGCCAGCAGCGGCGGACAGGGAACCAATGAGCAGTTCTTC. Amino acids: CASSGGQGTNEQFF.

This clone was found once. The chain has TRBV4-2 and TRBJ2-5; 11 bases match TRBD2. The CDR3 contains 17 residues. Germline CDR1 is LGHNA and CDR2 is YNFKEQ. V shed 0 bases and J 5 bases; nucleotides not matched to a gene: 8. DNA for the CDR3: TGTGCCAGCAGCCAAGAAATACTAGCGGGAGTGGTTGAGACCCAGTACTTC. This encodes CASSQEILAGVVETQYF.

This chain connects TRBV10-1 to TRBJ2-1, with 9 bases matching TRBD2. The CDR3 sequence is 17 residues long. Germline CDR1 and CDR2: WNHNN and SYGVQD (reference sequence). Trimming removed 3 bases from V and 1 base from J; junction bases left unmatched: 7. The CDR3 protein is CASSDSLAGVSYNEQFF. The CDR3 nucleotides read TGCGCCAGCAGTGATTCCTTAGCGGGAGTGTCCTACAATGAGCAGTTCTTC.

The rearrangement uses TRBV2 and TRBJ2-5, with D possibly being TRBD2 (6 bases). CDR1 is SNHLY, CDR2 FYNNEI, per germline. Between the trimmed V and J ends, which lost 7 bases and 4 bases, there was a span of 16 bases. The CDR3 totals 14 residues. The CDR3 nucleotides are TGTGCCAGCAACAAAGGAGTGGGAGGAGAGACCCAGTACTTC. Amino acid sequence: CASNKGVGGETQYF. Combining the CDR3 with reference TRBV2 and TRBJ2-5 gives the whole variable domain EPEVTQTPSHQVTQMGQEVILRCVPISNHLYFYWYRQILGQKVEFLVSFYNNEISEKSEIFDDQFSVERPDGSNFTLKIRSTKLEDSAMYFCASNKGVGGETQYFGPGTRLLVL.

This clone was seen a few times. The chain links TRBV28 to TRBJ2-7; 7 nucleotides align to TRBD2. The CDR3 length is 14 residues. V dropped 8 bases and J dropped 2; count of bases not matched to a gene: 9. Germline CDR1 MDHEN, CDR2 SYDVKM. CDR3 in amino acids: CASCSSGITYEQYF. CDR3 coding DNA: TGTGCCAGCTGTTCTAGCGGAATTACCTACGAGCAGTACTTC.

The rearrangement uses TRBV4-1 and TRBJ1-4; D ambiguous. Trimming removed 0 bases at V and 1 base at J, with 9 bases between. Germline V gene sequence: CDR1 MGHRA, CDR2 YSYEKL. The CDR3 is 16 residues long. The CDR3 region has the DNA TGCGCCAGCAGCCAAGATGAGCGAAGAACTAATGAAAAACTGTTTTTT. This translates into CASSQDERRTNEKLFF.

The rearrangement links TRBV19 to TRBJ2-1, with 12 bases matching TRBD2. The V gene end was trimmed by 2 bases and the J gene end by 2 bases; junction bases not matched to a gene: 13. The CDR3 spans 20 residues. Per the germline V gene, CDR1 is LNHDA and CDR2 is SQIVND (reference sequence). The chain's CDR3 is CASSIRTLAGGPGAYNEQFF. The CDR3 DNA sequence: TGTGCCAGTAGTATAAGGACCCTAGCGGGAGGGCCTGGGGCCTACAATGAGCAGTTCTTC.

V usage is TRBV27 and J usage is TRBJ2-2; the D gene is possibly TRBD1 (6 bases). V lost 4 bases and J lost 3, with 15 bases in between. The CDR3 has 16 amino acids. Germline CDR1 MNHEY, CDR2 SMNVEV (reference sequence). CDR3 sequence: CASSSPRTADTGELFF. DNA for the CDR3: TGTGCCAGCAGTTCTCCCCGGACAGCTGACACCGGGGAGCTGTTTTTT.

The gene calls are TRBV18 and TRBJ2-7; 9 nucleotides match TRBD1. This CDR3 is 13 amino acids long. Germline V gene data show CDR1 as KGHSH and CDR2 as LQKENI. V dropped 6 bases and J dropped 5; count of bases not matched to a gene: 5. The CDR3 loop reads CASSGGTGNEQYF. In DNA form, the CDR3 reads TGTGCCAGCTCCGGCGGGACAGGGAACGAGCAGTACTTC.

The rearrangement links TRBV6-5 to TRBJ1-2; TRBD1 aligns across 10 bases. The CDR3 has 15 residues. Germline CDR1 MNHEY, CDR2 SVGAGI. Trimming at V came to 0 bases and at J to 6 bases, leaving 4 bases not matched to a gene. CDR3 in DNA: TGTGCCAGCAGTTACTCGACAGGGGGCGAGGATGGCTACACCTTC. Translating it yields CASSYSTGGEDGYTF.

The chain links TRBV25-1 to TRBJ2-2; maybe TRBD2 (6 bases). The CDR3 contains 13 residues. The germline gives CDR1 MGHDK, CDR2 SYGVNS. Trimming shortened V by 7 bases and J by 6 bases, and 12 bases separated the two germline ends. CDR3 region: CASKSGLAGELFF. DNA for the CDR3: TGTGCCAGCAAGAGCGGGCTCGCCGGGGAGCTGTTTTTT.

The chain links TRBV9 to TRBJ1-2; TRBD1 matches at 9 bases. The germline V gene has CDR1 SGDLS and CDR2 YYNGEE. V trimming: 4 bases; J trimming: 8 bases; junction bases outside the gene matches: 6. The CDR3 length is 13 residues. The DNA for the CDR3 is TGTGCCAGCAGCACCGGGGACAGGGACGGCTACACCTTC. It translates to CASSTGDRDGYTF. The variable domain in full, with the rest retrieved from reference TRBV9 and TRBJ1-2, is DSGVTQTPKHLITATGQRVTLRCSPRSGDLSVYWYQQSLDQGLQFLIQYYNGEERAKGNILERFSAQQFPDLHSELNLSSLELGDSALYFCASSTGDRDGYTFGSGTRLTVV.